This TCR beta chain was observed in a study of Ad26.COV2.S vaccination and SARS-CoV-2 variants. Points from the study as a whole: Post-vaccination breadth of spike-specific CD8+ and CD4+ T cell responses was reportedly substantial. Among vaccine recipients, spike-specific TCR breadth exceeded that of placebo recipients.

Data came from immunoSEQ multiplex PCR; TCRdb stores just in-frame clones and leaves some out. The sample includes roughly 320,000 clones, 85% to 90% seen only once; the top ten take approximately 2%. The treatment here: 15 to 20 received Ad26.COV2.S at low or high dose, single or two shots; 5 received placebo; per-sample allocation not given. Collection of the samples took place on day 63 after the first injection of vaccine or placebo. A word on this clone: The antigen is undetermined.

This TCR was recovered from a person aged 18-65 years who received the Ad26.COV2.S COVID-19 vaccine or a placebo. The sample in question was peripheral blood, obtained in a trial of Ad26.COV2.S vaccine versus placebo.

The CDR3 region has the DNA TGCGCCAGCAGCCCTGCCCGGGACAGGGGAGTCCATGAGCAGTTCTTC. Protein sequence: CASSPARDRGVHEQFF. The chain uses TRBV5-1 and TRBJ2-1; 10 nucleotides align to TRBD1. This CDR3 is 16 amino acids long. Germline lookup yields CDR1 SGHRS and CDR2 YFSETQ. V was clipped by 4 bases and J by 8 bases; unmatched bases: 12.